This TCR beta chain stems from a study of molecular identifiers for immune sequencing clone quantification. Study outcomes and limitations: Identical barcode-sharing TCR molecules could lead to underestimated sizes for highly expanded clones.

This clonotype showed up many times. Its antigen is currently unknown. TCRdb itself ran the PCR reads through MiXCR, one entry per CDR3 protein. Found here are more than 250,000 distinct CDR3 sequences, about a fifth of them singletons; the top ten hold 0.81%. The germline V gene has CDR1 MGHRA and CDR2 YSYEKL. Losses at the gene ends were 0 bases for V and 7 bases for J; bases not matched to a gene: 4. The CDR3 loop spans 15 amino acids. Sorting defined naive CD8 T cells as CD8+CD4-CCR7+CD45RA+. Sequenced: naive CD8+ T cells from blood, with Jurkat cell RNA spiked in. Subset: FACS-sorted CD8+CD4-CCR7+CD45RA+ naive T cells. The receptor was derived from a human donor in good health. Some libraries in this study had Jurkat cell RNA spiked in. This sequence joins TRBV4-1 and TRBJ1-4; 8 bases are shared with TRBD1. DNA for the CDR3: TGCGCCAGCAGCCAAGACAGGGGGCCTTTTGAAAAACTGTTTTTT. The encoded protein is CASSQDRGPFEKLFF.